Below, 10 T cell receptor beta chains from the same sample are listed, as sequenced in a study of T-cell memory formation after mild COVID-19 (dated by TCRdb to the early 2020s). Library preparation employed 5' RACE. The reads were generated on an Illumina NovaSeq 6000. TCRdb redid the processing of the public reads, applying fastp at Q25 and MiXCR, and retained in-frame beta chains. Merged by CDR3 protein, the rows form single entries marked with the most common genes and DNA. This sample holds under 200,000 distinct CDR3 sequences; roughly 28% were observed only once. Clones ranked in the top ten supply 12% of the sample. The sequenced material came from PBMCs or a T cell subset sorted from them (not recorded which). Receptors were obtained from an adult woman who had mild COVID-19 (a few samples of this study predate the infection). The sample titles of this study are shuffled in the database, so cell type and time point are left out; the donor was told from shared clones.

This clonotype was found many times. The rearrangement links TRBV12-3 or TRBV12-4 to TRBJ2-2, with TRBD2 matching over 7 bases. Trimming cost V 6 bases and J 2 bases; bases outside gene matches: 6. There are 15 residues in the CDR3. CDR3 bases: TGTGCCAGCAGCGCGGGACTATTCAACACCGGGGAGCTGTTTTTT. Translated: CASSAGLFNTGELFF.

The gene calls are TRBV19 and TRBJ2-7, with TRBD2 matching over 10 bases. Germline-derived CDR1 and CDR2 are LNHDA and SQIVND (reference sequence). This CDR3 is 16 amino acids long. Trimming took 2 bases from V and 2 from J; bases not matched to a gene: 6. The CDR3 region is CASSITGLAETYEQYF. CDR3 sequence (DNA): TGTGCCAGTAGTATAACCGGACTAGCGGAAACCTACGAGCAGTACTTC.

The sample holds a few counts of this clonotype. This rearrangement joins TRBV24-1 to TRBJ1-1, with 10 positions matching TRBD1. V lost 2 bases, J lost 5 bases, and 7 bases stayed unmatched. The CDR3 has 16 amino acids. CDR1 and CDR2 from the germline V gene are KGHDR and SFDVKD. The CDR3 bases are TGTGCCACCAGTGATTCAAGGACAGGGGGTTGGACTGAAGCTTTCTTT. It codes for CATSDSRTGGWTEAFF.

The chain combines TRBV30 with TRBJ1-1, with TRBD1 identical over 10 bases. Germline V CDR1 and CDR2: GTSNPN, SVGIG (reference sequence). V trimming: 2 bases; J trimming: 5 bases; junction bases outside the gene matches: 5. The CDR3 consists of 14 residues. The CDR3 DNA reads as TGTGCCTGGAGTTCCGGGACAGGGGTTACTGAAGCTTTCTTT. Residues: CAWSSGTGVTEAFF.

This clonotype was seen a handful of times. This chain connects TRBV3-1 to TRBJ2-5; 13 bases agree with TRBD2. This CDR3 has 16 residues. With 1 base clipped from V and 13 bases from J, the junction kept 12 bases outside the gene matches. CDR1 LGHDT and CDR2 YNNKEL come from the germline V gene (reference sequence). The CDR3: CASSQVRRLAGGPTYF. Here the CDR3 DNA reads TGTGCCAGCAGCCAAGTTAGGAGACTAGCGGGAGGTCCCACGTACTTC.

CDR3 nucleotides: TGTGCCTGGAGTATCGACAGGGCGGTTGGACAGCCCCAGCATTTT. Translated, it gives CAWSIDRAVGQPQHF. This chain uses TRBV30 with TRBJ1-5, with 7 nucleotides matching TRBD1. Germline V lookup: CDR1 GTSNPN, CDR2 SVGIG (reference sequence). Germline trimming cut 2 bases from V and 7 bases from J; bases unmatched to any gene: 11. CDR3 length: 15 residues.

The chain uses TRBV9 and TRBJ2-6; D call uncertain. Trimming removed 0 bases from V and 0 bases from J, with 10 bases in between. The CDR3 contains 17 residues. The germline gives CDR1 SGDLS, CDR2 YYNGEE. The CDR3 nucleotides are TGTGCCAGCAGCGTAGATTGGGCAAGCTCTGGGGCCAACGTCCTGACTTTC. Its protein product is CASSVDWASSGANVLTF.

This clonotype was seen a few times. This chain connects TRBV3-1 to TRBJ2-6; D remains ambiguous. The CDR3 consists of 18 residues. Germline lookup yields CDR1 LGHDT and CDR2 YNNKEL (reference sequence). V lost 2 bases and J lost 0, with 14 bases in between. The CDR3 region is CASSQMRQLSSGANVLTF. In nucleotides, the CDR3 is TGTGCCAGCAGCCAAATGCGGCAGCTGAGCTCTGGGGCCAACGTCCTGACTTTC.

V usage is TRBV6-5 and J usage is TRBJ1-2; the match to TRBD1 covers 12 bases. The trim removed 5 bases at V and 7 bases at J, leaving 8 bases unmatched. Germline CDR1 is MNHEY and CDR2 is SVGAGI. The CDR3 has 15 amino acids. CDR3 residues: CASSPGTGGGGGYTF. DNA of the CDR3: TGTGCCAGCAGTCCCGGGACAGGGGGCGGCGGTGGCTACACCTTC.

The V call is TRBV7-2, the J call TRBJ2-5; D not certain. This CDR3 comprises 16 residues. Per the germline V gene, CDR1 is SGHTA and CDR2 is FQGNSA. V lost 2 bases to trimming and J lost 0 bases, with 13 bases between them. CDR3 amino acids: CASSLNNRKYQETQYF. For the CDR3, the DNA is TGTGCCAGCAGCTTAAACAACAGAAAGTACCAAGAGACCCAGTACTTC.